Reported below is one TCR beta chain. Its antigen is as yet unknown. This sample is drawn from a study of cytomegalovirus exposure and HLA in healthy donors. Overall study context: Of some 360 genotyped donors, more than 75% clustered with self-reported Caucasian donors.

Points from the study as a whole: Reportedly, diagnosis of cytomegalovirus status by the classifier showed high specificity and sensitivity. Later analysis reportedly placed an Asian-associated ancestry cluster below the roughly 700-donor mean in N-insertions.

Germline loops: CDR1 SGHTA, CDR2 FQGNSA. Between the trimmed V and J ends, which lost 5 bases and 1 base, there was a span of 11 bases. This CDR3 comprises 14 residues. The PCR employed 60 Vbeta primers together with 13 Jbeta primers. Libraries were prepared by immunoSEQ multiplex PCR; TCRdb keeps only in-frame clonotypes and omits some of them. The sample comprises some 200,000 clones, approximately 84% of which are singletons, and over 2% rests with the top ten. Sequencing was carried out using PBMCs. This clonotype was obtained from a woman in her forties or fifties in good health and CMV-seropositive. This chain connects TRBV7-2 to TRBJ2-5; TRBD1 is a possible D gene (6 bases). Here the CDR3 reads CASSQQGSQETQYF. CDR3 in DNA: TGTGCCAGCAGCCAACAGGGCTCCCAAGAGACCCAGTACTTC.